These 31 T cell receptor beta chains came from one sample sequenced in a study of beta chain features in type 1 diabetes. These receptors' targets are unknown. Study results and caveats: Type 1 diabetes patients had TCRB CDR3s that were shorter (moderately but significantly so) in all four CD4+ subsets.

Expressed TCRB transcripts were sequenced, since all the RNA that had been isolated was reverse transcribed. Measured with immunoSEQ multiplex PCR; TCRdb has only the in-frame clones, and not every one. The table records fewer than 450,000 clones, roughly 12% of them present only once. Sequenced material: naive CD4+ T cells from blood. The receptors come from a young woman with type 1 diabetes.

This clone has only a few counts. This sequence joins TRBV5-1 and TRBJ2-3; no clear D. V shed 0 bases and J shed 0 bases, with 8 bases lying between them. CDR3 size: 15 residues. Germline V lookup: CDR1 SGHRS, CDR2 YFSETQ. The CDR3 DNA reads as TGCGCCAGCAGCTTGGGCCCAGTTAGCACAGATACGCAGTATTTT. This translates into CASSLGPVSTDTQYF.

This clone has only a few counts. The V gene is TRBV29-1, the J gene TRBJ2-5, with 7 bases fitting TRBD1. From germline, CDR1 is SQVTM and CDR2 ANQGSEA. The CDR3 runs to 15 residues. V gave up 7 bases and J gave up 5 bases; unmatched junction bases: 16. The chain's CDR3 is CSARGQAQGGETQYF. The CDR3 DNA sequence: TGCAGCGCAAGAGGACAGGCTCAGGGTGGGGAGACCCAGTACTTC.

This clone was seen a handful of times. Here the CDR3 reads CASSQDAGGNYGYTF. CDR3 coding DNA: TGCGCCAGCAGCCAAGATGCAGGGGGCAACTATGGCTACACCTTC. This sequence joins TRBV4-3 and TRBJ1-2, with 8 bases fitting TRBD1. CDR3 length equals 15 residues. The germline V gene encodes CDR1 LGHNA and CDR2 YSLEER. Trimming cost V 0 bases and J 2 bases; bases outside gene matches: 2.

The CDR3 protein is CASSPGGKGSDEKLFF. In DNA, the CDR3 is TGCGCCAGCAGCCCCGGCGGGAAGGGCAGCGATGAAAAACTGTTTTTT. V and J are TRBV5-1 and TRBJ1-4; D uncertain. This CDR3 comprises 16 residues. Germline V gene lookup returns CDR1 SGHRS and CDR2 YFSETQ. V gave up 4 bases and J gave up 6 bases, with 19 bases separating them.

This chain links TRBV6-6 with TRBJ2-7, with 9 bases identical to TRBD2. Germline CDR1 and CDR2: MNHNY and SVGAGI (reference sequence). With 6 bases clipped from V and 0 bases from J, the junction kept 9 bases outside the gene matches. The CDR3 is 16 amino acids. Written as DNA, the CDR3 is TGTGCCAGCAGCTCCGGACTAGCGTTGAGCTCCTACGAGCAGTACGTC. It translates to CASSSGLALSSYEQYV.

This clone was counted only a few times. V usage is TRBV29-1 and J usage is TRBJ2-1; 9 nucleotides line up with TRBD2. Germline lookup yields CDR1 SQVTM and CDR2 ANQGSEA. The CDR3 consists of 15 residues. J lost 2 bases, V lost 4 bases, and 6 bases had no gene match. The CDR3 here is CSVARGTSPYNEQFF. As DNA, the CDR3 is TGCAGCGTTGCTCGGGGGACTAGCCCCTACAATGAGCAGTTCTTC.

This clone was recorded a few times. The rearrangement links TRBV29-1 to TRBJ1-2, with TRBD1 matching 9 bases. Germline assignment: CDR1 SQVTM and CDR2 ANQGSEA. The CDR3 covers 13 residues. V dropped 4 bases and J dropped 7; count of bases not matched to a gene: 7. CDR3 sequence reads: CSVVEQGAVGYTF. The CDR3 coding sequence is TGCAGCGTTGTGGAACAGGGGGCTGTTGGCTACACCTTC. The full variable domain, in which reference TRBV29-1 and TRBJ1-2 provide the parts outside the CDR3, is SAVISQKPSRDICQRGTSLTIQCQVDSQVTMMFWYRQQPGQSLTLIATANQGSEATYESGFVIDKFPISRPNLTFSTLTVSNMSPEDSSIYLCSVVEQGAVGYTFGSGTRLTVV.

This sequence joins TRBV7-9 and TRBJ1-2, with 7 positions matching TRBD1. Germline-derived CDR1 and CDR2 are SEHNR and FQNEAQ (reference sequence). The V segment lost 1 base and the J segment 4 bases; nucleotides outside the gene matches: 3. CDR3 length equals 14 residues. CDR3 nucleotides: TGTGCCAGCAGCTTAGGACAGGGCCCCTATGGCTACACCTTC. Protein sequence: CASSLGQGPYGYTF.

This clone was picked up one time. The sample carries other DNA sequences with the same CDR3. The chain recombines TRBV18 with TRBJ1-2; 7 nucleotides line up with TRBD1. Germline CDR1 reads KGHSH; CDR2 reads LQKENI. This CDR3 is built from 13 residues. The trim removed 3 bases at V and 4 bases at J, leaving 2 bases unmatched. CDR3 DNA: TGTGCCAGCTCACCCGACAGGGCCTATGGCTACACCTTC. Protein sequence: CASSPDRAYGYTF. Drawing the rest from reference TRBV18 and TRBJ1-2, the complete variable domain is NAGVMQNPRHLVRRRGQEARLRCSPMKGHSHVYWYRQLPEEGLKFMVYLQKENIIDESGMPKERFSAEFPKEGPSILRIQQVVRGDSAAYFCASSPDRAYGYTFGSGTRLTVV.

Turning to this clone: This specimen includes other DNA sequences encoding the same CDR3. CDR3 in amino acids: CASSLGGSGNTIYF. The CDR3 nucleotides are TGTGCCAGCAGCTTGGGCGGCTCTGGAAACACCATATATTTT. The chain recombines TRBV5-4 with TRBJ1-3; D is ambiguous. CDR3 size: 14 residues. Per germline, CDR1 SGHNT and CDR2 YYREEE (reference sequence). V was shortened by 0 bases and J by 0 bases, with 4 bases between the two germline ends. The variable domain in full, with the rest retrieved from reference TRBV5-4 and TRBJ1-3, is ETGVTQSPTHLIKTRGQQVTLRCSSQSGHNTVSWYQQALGQGPQFIFQYYREEENGRGNFPPRFSGLQFPNYSSELNVNALELDDSALYLCASSLGGSGNTIYFGEGSWLTVV.

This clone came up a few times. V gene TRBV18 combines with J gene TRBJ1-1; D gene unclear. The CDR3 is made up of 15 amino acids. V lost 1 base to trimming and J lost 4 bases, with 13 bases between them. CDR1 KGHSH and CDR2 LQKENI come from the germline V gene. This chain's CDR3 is CASSPRSGSATEAFF. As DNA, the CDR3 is TGTGCCAGCTCACCACGGTCAGGATCGGCCACTGAAGCTTTCTTT.

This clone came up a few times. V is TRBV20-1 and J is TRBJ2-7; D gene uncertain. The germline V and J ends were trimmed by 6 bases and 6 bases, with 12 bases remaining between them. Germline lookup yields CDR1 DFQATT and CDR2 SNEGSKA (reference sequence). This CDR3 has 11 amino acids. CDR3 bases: TGCAGTGCCCCCCTCCTAGGCGAGCAGTACGTC. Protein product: CSAPLLGEQYV.

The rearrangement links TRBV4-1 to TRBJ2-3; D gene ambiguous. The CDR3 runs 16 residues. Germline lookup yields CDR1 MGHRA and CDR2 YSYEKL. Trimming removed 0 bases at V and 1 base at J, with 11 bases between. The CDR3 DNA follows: TGCGCCAGCAGCCAAGAGGGCTACCAACGCACAGATACGCAGTATTTT. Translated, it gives CASSQEGYQRTDTQYF.

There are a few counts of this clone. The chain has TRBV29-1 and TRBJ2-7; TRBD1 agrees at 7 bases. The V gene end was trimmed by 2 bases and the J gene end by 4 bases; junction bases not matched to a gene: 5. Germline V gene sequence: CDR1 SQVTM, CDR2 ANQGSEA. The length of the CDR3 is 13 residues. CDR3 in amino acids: CSVEIGDSYEQYV. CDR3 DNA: TGCAGCGTTGAAATAGGGGACAGTTACGAGCAGTACGTC.

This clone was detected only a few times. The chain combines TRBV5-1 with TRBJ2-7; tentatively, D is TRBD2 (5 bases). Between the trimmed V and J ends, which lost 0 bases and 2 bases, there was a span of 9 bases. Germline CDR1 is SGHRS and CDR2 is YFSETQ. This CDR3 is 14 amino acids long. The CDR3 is CASSLASPPYEQYF. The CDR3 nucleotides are TGCGCCAGCAGCTTGGCTAGCCCTCCCTACGAGCAGTACTTC.

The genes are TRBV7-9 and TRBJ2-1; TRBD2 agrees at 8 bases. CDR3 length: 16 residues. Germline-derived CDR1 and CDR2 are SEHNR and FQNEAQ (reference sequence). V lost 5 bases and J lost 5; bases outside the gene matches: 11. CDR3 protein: CASSNPLAGGNNEQFF. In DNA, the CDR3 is TGTGCCAGCAGCAACCCGCTGGCGGGAGGAAACAATGAGCAGTTCTTC.

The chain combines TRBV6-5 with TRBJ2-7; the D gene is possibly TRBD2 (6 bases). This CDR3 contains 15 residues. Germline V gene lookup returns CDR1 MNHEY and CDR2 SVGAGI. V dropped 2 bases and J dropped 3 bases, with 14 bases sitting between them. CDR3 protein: CASSYRFGGIYEQYF. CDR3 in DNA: TGTGCCAGCAGTTACCGCTTTGGGGGGATCTACGAGCAGTACTTC.

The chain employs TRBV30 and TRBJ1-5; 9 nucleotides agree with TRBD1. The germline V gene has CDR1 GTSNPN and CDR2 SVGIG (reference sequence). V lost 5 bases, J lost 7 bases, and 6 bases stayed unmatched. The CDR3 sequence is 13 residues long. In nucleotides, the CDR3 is TGTGCCTGGTCGGGACAGGGAAGACAGCCCCAGCATTTT. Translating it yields CAWSGQGRQPQHF.

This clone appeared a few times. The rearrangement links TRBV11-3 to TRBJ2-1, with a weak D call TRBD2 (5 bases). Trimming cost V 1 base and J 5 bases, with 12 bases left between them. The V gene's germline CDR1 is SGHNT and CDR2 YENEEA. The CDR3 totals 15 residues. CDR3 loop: CASSLVGVGDNEQFF. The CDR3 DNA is TGTGCCAGCAGCTTAGTGGGAGTGGGTGACAATGAGCAGTTCTTC.

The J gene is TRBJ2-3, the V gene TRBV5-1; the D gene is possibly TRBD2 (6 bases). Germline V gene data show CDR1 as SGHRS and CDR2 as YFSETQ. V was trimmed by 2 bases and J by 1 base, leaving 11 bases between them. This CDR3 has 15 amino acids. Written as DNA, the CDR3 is TGCGCCAGCAGCTTTCTGACGGGAGGCACAGATACGCAGTATTTT. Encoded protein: CASSFLTGGTDTQYF.

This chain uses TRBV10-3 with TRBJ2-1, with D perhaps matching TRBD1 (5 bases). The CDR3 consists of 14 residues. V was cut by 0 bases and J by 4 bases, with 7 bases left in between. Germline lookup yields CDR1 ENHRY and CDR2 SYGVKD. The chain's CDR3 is CAISESKGYNEQFF. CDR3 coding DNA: TGTGCCATCAGTGAGTCGAAGGGGTACAATGAGCAGTTCTTC.

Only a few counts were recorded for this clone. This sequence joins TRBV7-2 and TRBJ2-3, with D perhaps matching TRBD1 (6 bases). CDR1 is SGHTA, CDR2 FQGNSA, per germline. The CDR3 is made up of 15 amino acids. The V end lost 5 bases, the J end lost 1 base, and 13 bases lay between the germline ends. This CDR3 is CASSTGTWGTDTQYF. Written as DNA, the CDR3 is TGTGCCAGCAGCACCGGGACATGGGGCACAGATACGCAGTATTTT.

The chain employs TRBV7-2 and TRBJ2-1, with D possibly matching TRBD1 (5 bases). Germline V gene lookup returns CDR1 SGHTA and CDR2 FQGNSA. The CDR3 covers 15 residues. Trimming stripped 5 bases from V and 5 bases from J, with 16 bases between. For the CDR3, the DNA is TGTGCCAGCAGCCATACCAGGGCCTTCAACAATGAGCAGTTCTTC. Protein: CASSHTRAFNNEQFF. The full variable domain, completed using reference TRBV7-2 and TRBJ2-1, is GAGVSQSPSNKVTEKGKDVELRCDPISGHTALYWYRQSLGQGLEFLIYFQGNSAPDKSGLPSDRFSAERTGGSVSTLTIQRTQQEDSAVYLCASSHTRAFNNEQFFGPGTRLTVL.

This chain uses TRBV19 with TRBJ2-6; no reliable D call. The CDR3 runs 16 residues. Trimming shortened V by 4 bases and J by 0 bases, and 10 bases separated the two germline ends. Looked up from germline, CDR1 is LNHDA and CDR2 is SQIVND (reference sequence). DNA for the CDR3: TGTGCCAGTAGTACAGAGTCGTTCTCTGGGGCCAACGTCCTGACTTTC. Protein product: CASSTESFSGANVLTF.

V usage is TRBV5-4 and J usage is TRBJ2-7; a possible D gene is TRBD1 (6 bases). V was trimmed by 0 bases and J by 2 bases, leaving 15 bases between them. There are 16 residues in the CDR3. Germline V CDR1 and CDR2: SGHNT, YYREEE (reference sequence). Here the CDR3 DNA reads TGTGCCAGCAGCTTGGGAAGTGGGGGCCCTCCCTACGAGCAGTACTTC. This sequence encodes CASSLGSGGPPYEQYF.

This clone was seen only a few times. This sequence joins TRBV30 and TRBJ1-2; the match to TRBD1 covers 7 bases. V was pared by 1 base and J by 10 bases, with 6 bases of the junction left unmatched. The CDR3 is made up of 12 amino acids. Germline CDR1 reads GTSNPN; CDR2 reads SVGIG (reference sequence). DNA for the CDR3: TGTGCCTGGAGTGGAGCAGGGGGTGTCTACACCTTC. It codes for CAWSGAGGVYTF.

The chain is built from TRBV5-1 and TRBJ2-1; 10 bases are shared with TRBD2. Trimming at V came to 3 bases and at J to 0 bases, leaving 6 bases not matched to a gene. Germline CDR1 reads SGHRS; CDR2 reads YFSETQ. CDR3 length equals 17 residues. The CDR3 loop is CASSSGASGSSYNEQFF. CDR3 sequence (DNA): TGCGCCAGCAGCTCGGGGGCTAGCGGGAGCTCCTACAATGAGCAGTTCTTC.

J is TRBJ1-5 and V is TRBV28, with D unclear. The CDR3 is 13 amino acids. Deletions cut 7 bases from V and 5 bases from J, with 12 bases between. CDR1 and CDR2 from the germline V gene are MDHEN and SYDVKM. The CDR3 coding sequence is TGTGCCAGCAAAACAAGTTCTTATCAGCCCCAGCATTTT. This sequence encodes CASKTSSYQPQHF.

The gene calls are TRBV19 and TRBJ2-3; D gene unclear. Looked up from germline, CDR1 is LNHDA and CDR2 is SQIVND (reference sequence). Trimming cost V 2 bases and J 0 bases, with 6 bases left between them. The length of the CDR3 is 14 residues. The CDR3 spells CASSILGSTDTQYF. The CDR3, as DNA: TGTGCCAGTAGTATACTCGGGAGCACAGATACGCAGTATTTT.

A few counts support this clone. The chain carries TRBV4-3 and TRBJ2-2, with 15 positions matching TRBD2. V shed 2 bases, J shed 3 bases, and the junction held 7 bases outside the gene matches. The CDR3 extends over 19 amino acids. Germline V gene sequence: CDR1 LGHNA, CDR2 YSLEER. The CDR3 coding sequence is TGCGCCAGCAGCCAACCTCCGGGACTAGCGGGAGGACACACCGGGGAGCTGTTTTTT. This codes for CASSQPPGLAGGHTGELFF.

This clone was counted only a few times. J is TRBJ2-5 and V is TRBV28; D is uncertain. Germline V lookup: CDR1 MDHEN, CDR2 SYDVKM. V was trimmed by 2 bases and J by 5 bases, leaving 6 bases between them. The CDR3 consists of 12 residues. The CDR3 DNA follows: TGTGCCAGCAGTTTAAGGCGGGAGACCCAGTACTTC. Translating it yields CASSLRRETQYF.